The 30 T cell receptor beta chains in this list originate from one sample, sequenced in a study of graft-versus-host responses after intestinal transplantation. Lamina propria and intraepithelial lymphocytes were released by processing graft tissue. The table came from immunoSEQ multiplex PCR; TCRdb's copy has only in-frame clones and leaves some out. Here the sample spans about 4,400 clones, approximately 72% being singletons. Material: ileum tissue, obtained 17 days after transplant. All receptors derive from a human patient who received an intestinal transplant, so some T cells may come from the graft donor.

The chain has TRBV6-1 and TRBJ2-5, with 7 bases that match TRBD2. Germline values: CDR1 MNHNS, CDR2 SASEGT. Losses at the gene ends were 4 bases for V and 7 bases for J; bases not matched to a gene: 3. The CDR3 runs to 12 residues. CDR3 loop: CASSAPGGTQYF. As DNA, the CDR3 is TGTGCCAGCAGTGCCCCGGGGGGGACCCAGTACTTC.

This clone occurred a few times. The CDR3 reads CASSGPGLAGGEEQYV. For the CDR3, the DNA is TGCGCCAGCAGTGGCCCCGGACTAGCGGGGGGGGAGGAGCAGTACGTC. V gene TRBV10-2 combines with J gene TRBJ2-7; TRBD2 aligns across 15 bases. The junction had 8 bases not matched to a gene; V was cut back by 4 bases and J by 7 bases. Germline V gene sequence: CDR1 WSHSY, CDR2 SAAADI. The CDR3 is made up of 16 amino acids.

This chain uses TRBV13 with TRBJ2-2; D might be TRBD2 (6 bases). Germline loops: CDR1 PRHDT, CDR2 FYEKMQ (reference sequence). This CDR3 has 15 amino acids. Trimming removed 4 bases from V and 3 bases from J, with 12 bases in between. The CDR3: CASSSRAGHTGELFF. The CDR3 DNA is TGTGCCAGCAGCTCCCGAGCGGGTCACACCGGGGAGCTGTTTTTT.

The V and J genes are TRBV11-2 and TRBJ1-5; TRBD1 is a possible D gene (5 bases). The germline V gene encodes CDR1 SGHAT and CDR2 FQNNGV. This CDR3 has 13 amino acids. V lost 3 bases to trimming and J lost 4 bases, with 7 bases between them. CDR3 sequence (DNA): TGTGCCAGCAGCTTCGGGGGTAATCAGCCCCAGCATTTT. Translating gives CASSFGGNQPQHF. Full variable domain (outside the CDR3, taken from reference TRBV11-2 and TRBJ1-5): EAGVAQSPRYKIIEKRQSVAFWCNPISGHATLYWYQQILGQGPKLLIQFQNNGVVDDSQLPKDRFSAERLKGVDSTLKIQPAKLEDSAVYLCASSFGGNQPQHFGDGTRLSIL.

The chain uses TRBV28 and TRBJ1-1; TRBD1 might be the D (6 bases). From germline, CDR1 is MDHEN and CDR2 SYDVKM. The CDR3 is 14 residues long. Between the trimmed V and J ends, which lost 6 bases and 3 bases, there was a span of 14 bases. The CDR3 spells CASSRSQGYTEAFF. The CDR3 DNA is TGTGCCAGCAGCCGATCTCAGGGGTACACTGAAGCTTTCTTT.

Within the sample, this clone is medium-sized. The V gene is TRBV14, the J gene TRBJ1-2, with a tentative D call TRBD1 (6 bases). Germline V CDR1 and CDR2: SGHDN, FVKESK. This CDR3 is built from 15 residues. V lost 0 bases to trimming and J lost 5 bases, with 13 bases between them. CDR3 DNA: TGTGCCAGCAGCCAAGATCTTACAGGGCAGTATGGCTACACCTTC. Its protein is CASSQDLTGQYGYTF.

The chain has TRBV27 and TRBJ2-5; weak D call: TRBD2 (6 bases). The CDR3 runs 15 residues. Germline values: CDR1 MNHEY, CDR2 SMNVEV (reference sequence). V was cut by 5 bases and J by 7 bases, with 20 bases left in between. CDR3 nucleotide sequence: TGTGCCAGCAGTGCGACGGGACTCGGGAAAGGGACCCAGTACTTC. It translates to CASSATGLGKGTQYF.

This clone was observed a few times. CDR3 bases: TGCGCCAGCAGCCCGCTGGGCAGGGAGGTAGGGTCACCCCTCCACTTT. Translating gives CASSPLGREVGSPLHF. This chain uses TRBV4-1 with TRBJ1-6; D might be TRBD1 (5 bases). Per the germline V gene, CDR1 is MGHRA and CDR2 is YSYEKL. The CDR3 runs 16 residues. The ends were cut back, 4 bases at V and 10 bases at J, with 20 bases in the middle.

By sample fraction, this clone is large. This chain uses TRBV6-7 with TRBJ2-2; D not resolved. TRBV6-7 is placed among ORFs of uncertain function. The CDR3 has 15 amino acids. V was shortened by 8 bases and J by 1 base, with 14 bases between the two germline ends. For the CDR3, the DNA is TGTGCCAGCCGTTTGTGGCCTCGGAACACCGGGGAGCTGTTTTTT. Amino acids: CASRLWPRNTGELFF.

The CDR3 here is CASRAQGEGVNIQYF. The CDR3, as DNA: TGTGCCAGCCGAGCACAGGGGGAAGGAGTAAACATTCAGTACTTC. The chain has TRBV6-5 and TRBJ2-4; 8 nucleotides match TRBD1. Germline V gene lookup returns CDR1 MNHEY and CDR2 SVGAGI. The J segment lost 6 bases and the V segment lost 8 bases, leaving 12 bases of the junction unmatched. The CDR3 is 15 amino acids.

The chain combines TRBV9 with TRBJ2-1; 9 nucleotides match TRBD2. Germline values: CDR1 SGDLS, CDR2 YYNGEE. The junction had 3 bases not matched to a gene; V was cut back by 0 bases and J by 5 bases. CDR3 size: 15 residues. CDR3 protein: CASSVGLADNNEQFF. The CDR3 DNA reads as TGTGCCAGCAGCGTAGGACTAGCGGACAACAATGAGCAGTTCTTC.

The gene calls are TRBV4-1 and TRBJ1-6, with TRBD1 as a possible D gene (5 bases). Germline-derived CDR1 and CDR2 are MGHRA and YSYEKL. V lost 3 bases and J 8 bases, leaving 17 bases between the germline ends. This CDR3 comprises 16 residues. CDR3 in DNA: TGCGCCAGCAGCCAGCGACAGCTTTCGGGTGATTCACCCCTCCACTTT. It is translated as CASSQRQLSGDSPLHF.

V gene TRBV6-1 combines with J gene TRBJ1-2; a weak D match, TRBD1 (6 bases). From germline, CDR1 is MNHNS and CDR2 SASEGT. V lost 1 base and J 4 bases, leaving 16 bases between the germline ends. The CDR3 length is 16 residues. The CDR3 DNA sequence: TGTGCCAGCAGTGAAGGGAAACAGGGTTTCCTCTATGGCTACACCTTC. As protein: CASSEGKQGFLYGYTF.

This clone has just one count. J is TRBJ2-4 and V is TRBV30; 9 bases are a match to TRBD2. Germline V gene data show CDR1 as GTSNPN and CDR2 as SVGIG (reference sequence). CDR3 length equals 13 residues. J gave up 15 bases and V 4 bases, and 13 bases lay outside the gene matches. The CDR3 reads CAWTPGAGLAWYF. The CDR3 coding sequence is TGTGCCTGGACGCCCGGGGCCGGACTAGCGTGGTACTTC.

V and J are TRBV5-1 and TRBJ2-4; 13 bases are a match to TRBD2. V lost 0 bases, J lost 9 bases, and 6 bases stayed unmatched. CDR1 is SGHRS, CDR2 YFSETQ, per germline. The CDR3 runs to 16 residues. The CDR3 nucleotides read TGCGCCAGCAGCTTGGGACTAGCGGGGGGCGGCGGCATTCAGTACTTC. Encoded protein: CASSLGLAGGGGIQYF.

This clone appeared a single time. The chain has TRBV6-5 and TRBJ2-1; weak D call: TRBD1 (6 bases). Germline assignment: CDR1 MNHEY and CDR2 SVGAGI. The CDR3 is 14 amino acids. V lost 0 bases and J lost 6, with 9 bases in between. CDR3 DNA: TGTGCCAGCAGTTACTCCGCGACAGGCAATGAGCAGTTCTTC. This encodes CASSYSATGNEQFF.

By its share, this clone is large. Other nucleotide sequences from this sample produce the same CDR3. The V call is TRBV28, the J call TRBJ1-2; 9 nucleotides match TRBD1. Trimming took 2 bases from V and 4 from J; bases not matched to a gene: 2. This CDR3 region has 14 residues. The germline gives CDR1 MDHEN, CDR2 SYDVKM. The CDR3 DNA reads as TGTGCCAGCAGTTTACCGACAGGGGGCTATGGCTACACCTTC. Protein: CASSLPTGGYGYTF.

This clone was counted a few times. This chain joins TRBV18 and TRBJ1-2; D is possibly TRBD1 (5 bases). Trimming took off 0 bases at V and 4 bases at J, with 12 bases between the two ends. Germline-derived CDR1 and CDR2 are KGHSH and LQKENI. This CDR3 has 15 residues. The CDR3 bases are TGTGCCAGCTCACCACCGGGGCAAATAGGCTATGGCTACACCTTC. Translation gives CASSPPGQIGYGYTF.

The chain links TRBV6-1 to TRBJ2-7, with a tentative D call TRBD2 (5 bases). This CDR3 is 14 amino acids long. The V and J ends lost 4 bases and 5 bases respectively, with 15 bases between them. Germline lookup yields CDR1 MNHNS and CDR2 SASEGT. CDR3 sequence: CASSAMTTNDEQYV. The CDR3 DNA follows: TGTGCCAGCAGTGCGATGACTACTAACGACGAGCAGTACGTC.

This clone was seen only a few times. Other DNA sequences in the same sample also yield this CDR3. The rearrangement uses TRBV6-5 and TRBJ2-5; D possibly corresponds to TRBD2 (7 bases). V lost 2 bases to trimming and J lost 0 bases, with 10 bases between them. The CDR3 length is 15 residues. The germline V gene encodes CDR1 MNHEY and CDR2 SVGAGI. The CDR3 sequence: CASSYGGGHQETQYF. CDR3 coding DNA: TGTGCCAGCAGTTACGGCGGGGGCCACCAAGAGACCCAGTACTTC.

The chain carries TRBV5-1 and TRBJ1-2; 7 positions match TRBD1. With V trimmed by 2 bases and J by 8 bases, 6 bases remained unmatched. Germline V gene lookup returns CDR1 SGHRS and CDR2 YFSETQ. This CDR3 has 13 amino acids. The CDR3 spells CASSFRTGDGYTF. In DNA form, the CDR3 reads TGCGCCAGCAGCTTCCGCACAGGGGACGGCTACACCTTC.

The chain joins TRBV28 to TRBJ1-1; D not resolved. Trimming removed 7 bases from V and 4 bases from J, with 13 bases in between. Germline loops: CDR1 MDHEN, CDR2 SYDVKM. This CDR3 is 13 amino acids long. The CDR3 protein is CASTSPRFTEAFF. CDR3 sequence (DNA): TGTGCCAGCACCTCCCCACGGTTCACTGAAGCTTTCTTT.

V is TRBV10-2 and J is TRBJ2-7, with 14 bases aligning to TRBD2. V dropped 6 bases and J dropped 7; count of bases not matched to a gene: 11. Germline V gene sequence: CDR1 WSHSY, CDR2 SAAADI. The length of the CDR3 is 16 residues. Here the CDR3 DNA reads TGCGCCAGCAGGCCTCGACTAGCGGGGGGGCCGAGGGAGCAGTACGTC. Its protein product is CASRPRLAGGPREQYV.

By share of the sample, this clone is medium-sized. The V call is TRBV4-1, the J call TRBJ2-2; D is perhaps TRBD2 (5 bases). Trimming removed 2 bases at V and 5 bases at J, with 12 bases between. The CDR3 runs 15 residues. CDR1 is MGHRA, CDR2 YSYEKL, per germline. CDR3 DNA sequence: TGCGCCAGCAGCCAATTGGGCGGCGGGACCGGGGAGCTGTTTTTT. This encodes CASSQLGGGTGELFF.

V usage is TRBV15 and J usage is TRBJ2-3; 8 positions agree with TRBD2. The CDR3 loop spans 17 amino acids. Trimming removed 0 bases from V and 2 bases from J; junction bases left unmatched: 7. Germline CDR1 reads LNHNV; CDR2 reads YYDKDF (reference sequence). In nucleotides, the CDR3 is TGTGCCACCAGCAGAGATACTAGCGGAGGGCCCACAGATACGCAGTATTTT. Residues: CATSRDTSGGPTDTQYF.

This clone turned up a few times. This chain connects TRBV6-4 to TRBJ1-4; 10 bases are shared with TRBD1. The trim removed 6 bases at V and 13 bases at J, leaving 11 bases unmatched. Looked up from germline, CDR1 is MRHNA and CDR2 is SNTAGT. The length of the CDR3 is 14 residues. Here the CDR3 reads CASRYPDRGGRLFF. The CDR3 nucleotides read TGTGCCAGCAGATACCCGGACAGGGGGGGGAGACTGTTTTTT.

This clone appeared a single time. As DNA, the CDR3 is TGTGCCAGCAGTGACCCCAGGACAGGGATCTATGAGCAGTTCTTC. Translated, it gives CASSDPRTGIYEQFF. The chain is built from TRBV6-4 and TRBJ2-1; 8 nucleotides match TRBD1. The germline V gene encodes CDR1 MRHNA and CDR2 SNTAGT. J was trimmed by 8 bases and V by 2 bases; bases with no gene match: 8. The CDR3 runs 15 residues.

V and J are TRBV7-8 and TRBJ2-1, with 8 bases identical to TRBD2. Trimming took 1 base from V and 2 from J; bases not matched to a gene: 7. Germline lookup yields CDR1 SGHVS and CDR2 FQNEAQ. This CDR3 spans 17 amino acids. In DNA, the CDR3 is TGTGCCAGCAGCTTAGGATCCCGGGGGGGCCCCTACAATGAGCAGTTCTTC. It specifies CASSLGSRGGPYNEQFF.

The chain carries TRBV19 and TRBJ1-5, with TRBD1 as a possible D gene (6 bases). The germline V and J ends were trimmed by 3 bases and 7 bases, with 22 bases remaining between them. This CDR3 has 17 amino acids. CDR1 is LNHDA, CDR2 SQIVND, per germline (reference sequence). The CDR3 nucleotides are TGTGCCAGTAGTATGATGGGGTTAACAGGGCTTTGGCAGCCCCAGCATTTT. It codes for CASSMMGLTGLWQPQHF.

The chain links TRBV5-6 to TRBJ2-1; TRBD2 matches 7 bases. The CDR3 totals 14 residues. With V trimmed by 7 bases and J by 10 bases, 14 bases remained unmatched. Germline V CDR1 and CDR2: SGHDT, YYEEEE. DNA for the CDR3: TGTGCCAGCGGTTACCAGGACCGACTAGCCGAGCAGTTCTTC. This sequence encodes CASGYQDRLAEQFF.